Reported below is one T cell receptor (beta chain). The antigen remains unidentified. These data belong to a study of T cells after posttransplantation cyclophosphamide. Study observations and caveats: Skin or GI-infiltrating T cells shared few TRB sequences with blood.

The CDR3 totals 13 residues. Trimming left V 5 bases short and J 10 bases short, with 12 bases between. In germline, CDR1 is SEHNR, CDR2 FQNEAQ (reference sequence). Sequenced by immunoSEQ multiplex PCR; TCRdb stores in-frame clones only, minus some. This repertoire shows about 32,000 clones, about 91% found once; its top ten account for 0.1%. Cells defined as naive were viable CD3+CD4+ or CD3+CD8+ and CCR7+CD45RA+CD45RO-CD95-CD27+CD28+. The source material was naive CD4+ T cells sorted from blood. This chain joins TRBV7-9 and TRBJ1-6, with no clear D. The source of this sequence is a man aged 25 to 45 in good health and a related stem cell transplant donor. The DNA of the CDR3 is TGTGCCAGCAGCAATCAGGTGGGCTCACCCCTCCACTTT. As protein: CASSNQVGSPLHF. The whole variable domain, filled in from reference TRBV7-9 and TRBJ1-6, reads DTGVSQNPRHKITKRGQNVTFRCDPISEHNRLYWYRQTLGQGPEFLTYFQNEAQLEKSRLLSDRFSAERPKGSFSTLEIQRTEQGDSAMYLCASSNQVGSPLHFGNGTRLTVT.